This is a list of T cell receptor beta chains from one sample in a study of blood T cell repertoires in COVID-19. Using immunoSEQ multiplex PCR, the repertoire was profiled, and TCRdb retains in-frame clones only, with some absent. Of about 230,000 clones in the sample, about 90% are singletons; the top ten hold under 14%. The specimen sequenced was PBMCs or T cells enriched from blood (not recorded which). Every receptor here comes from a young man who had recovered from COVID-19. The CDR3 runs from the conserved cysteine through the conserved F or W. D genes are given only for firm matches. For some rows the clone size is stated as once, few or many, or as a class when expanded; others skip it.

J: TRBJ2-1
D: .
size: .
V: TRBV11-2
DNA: TGTGCCAGCAGCTTAACCCCGGGAGTGAGGGAGCAGTTCTTC
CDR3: CASSLTPGVREQFF

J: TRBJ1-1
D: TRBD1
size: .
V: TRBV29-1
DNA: TGCAGCGTAAAACAGGGGGCGGGCACTGAAGCTTTCTTT
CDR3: CSVKQGAGTEAFF

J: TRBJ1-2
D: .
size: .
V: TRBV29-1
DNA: TGCAGCGTTGAATTCAATGGCTACACCTTC
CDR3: CSVEFNGYTF

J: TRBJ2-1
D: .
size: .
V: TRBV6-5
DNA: TGTGCCACCTATACCCCCCAGGGCGATGAGCAGTTCTTC
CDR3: CATYTPQGDEQFF

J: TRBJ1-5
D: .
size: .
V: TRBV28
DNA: TGTGCCAGCAGTTTAATAAGCGGGCAGGGTAATCAGCCCCAGCATTTT
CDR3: CASSLISGQGNQPQHF

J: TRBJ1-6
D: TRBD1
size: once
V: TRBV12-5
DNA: TGTGCTAGTGCCCGAAGGACAGGCAATTCACCCCTCCACTTT
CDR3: CASARRTGNSPLHF

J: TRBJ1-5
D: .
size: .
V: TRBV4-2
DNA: TGTGCCAGCAGCCTACAGGGCTCGCAGCCCCAGCATTTT
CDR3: CASSLQGSQPQHF

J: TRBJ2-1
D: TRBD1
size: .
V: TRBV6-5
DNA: TGTGCCAGCCTCCCCCCAGGGGGCCTATCGAATGAGCAGTTCTTC
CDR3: CASLPPGGLSNEQFF

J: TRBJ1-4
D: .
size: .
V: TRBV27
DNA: TGTGCCAGCAGCCGGAGGGGTAATGAAAAACTGTTTTTT
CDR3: CASSRRGNEKLFF

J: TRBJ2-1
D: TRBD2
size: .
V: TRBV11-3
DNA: TGTGCCAGCAGCTTAGCCTCTACTAGCGGGAGGGCCTACAATGAGCAGTTCTTC
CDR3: CASSLASTSGRAYNEQFF

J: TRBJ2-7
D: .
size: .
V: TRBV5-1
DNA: TGCGCCAGCAGCTCCCACCTATCATACGAGCAGTACTTC
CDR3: CASSSHLSYEQYF

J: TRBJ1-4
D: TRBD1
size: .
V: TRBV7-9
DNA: TGTGCCAGCAGGTCCGGGACAGCTAATGAAAAACTGTTTTTT
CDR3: CASRSGTANEKLFF

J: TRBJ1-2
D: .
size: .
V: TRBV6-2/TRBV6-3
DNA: TGTGCCAGCACCCCAGAGGAGGATCTTTTCTATGGCTACACCTTC
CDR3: CASTPEEDLFYGYTF

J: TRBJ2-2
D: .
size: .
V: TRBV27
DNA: TGTGCCAGTGTGGACGGCCGGGGCACCGGGGAGCTGTTTTTT
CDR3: CASVDGRGTGELFF

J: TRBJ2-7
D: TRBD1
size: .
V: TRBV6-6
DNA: TGTGCCAGCAGTTACGTATCTTGGGGGACAGGGGACGAGCAGTACTTC
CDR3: CASSYVSWGTGDEQYF

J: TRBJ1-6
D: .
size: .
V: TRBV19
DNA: TGTGCCAGTAGTTTCTGGGACATAGATTCACCCCTCCACTTT
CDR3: CASSFWDIDSPLHF

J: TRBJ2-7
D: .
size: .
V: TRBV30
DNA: TGTGCCGGGGGCAGGGAAGTAGGCTACGAGCAGTACTTC
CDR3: CAGGREVGYEQYF

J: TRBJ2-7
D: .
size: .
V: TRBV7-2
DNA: TGTGCCAGCAGCTTAGCGCTAATAGCGGATGGCCGGAACTTC
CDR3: CASSLALIADGRNF

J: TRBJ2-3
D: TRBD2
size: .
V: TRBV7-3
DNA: TGTGCCAGCAGCTCACTAGCGGGGGGACCAGATACGCAGTATTTT
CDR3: CASSSLAGGPDTQYF

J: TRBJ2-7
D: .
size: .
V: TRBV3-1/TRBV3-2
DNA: TGTGCCAGCAGCCAAGAAACTGGAGTCCACGAGCAGTACTTC
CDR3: CASSQETGVHEQYF

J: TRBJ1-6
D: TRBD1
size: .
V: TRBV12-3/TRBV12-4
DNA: TGTGCCAGCAGATGGACAGGGGGTTCACCCCTCCACTTT
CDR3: CASRWTGGSPLHF

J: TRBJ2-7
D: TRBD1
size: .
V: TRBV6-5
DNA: TGTGCCAGCAGCAATACCGGGACAGGGCTCGAGCAGTACTTC
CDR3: CASSNTGTGLEQYF

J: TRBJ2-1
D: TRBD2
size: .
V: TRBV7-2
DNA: TGTGCCAGCAGCTTTCGGTATTTGCGGGGGGAGTACAATGAGCAGTTCTTC
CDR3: CASSFRYLRGEYNEQFF

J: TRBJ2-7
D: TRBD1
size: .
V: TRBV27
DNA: TGTGCCAGCAGTTTACAGGGGGATTGGTACGAGCAGTACTTC
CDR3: CASSLQGDWYEQYF

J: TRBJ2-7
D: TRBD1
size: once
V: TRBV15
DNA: TGTGCCACCAGCAGGGACAGGGGGCAGGACGAGCAGTACTTC
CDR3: CATSRDRGQDEQYF

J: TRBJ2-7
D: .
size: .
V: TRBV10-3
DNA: TGTGCCATCACCCAGGCCGAGTCCTCCGAGCAGTACTTC
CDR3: CAITQAESSEQYF

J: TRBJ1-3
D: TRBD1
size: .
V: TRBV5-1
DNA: TGCGCCAGCAGCTTGGCGGGACAGACTTTAAACACCATATATTTT
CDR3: CASSLAGQTLNTIYF

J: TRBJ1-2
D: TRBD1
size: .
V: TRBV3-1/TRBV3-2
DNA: TGTGCCAGCAGCCCGGGACAGAACTATGGCTACACCTTC
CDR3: CASSPGQNYGYTF

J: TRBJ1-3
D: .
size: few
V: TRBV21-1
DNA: TGTGCCAGCAGCAAGGAGGTGCCCTCTGGAAACACCATATATTTT
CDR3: CASSKEVPSGNTIYF

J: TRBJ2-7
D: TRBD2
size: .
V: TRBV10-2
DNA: TGCGCCAGCAGTTCGGGACTAGCGGGTACCTACGAGCAGTACTTC
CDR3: CASSSGLAGTYEQYF

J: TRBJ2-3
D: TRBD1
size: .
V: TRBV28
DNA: TGTGCCAGCAGTTCAAACAGGGGCGCAGATACGCAGTATTTT
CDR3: CASSSNRGADTQYF

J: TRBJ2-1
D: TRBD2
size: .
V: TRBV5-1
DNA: TGCGCCAGCAGTCCGTCCGGACTAGCGATAAATGAGCAGTTCTTC
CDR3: CASSPSGLAINEQFF

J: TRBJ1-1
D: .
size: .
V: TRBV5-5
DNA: TGTGCCAGCAGCTTGACAGGGAGAGACTCTGAAGCTTTCTTT
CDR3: CASSLTGRDSEAFF

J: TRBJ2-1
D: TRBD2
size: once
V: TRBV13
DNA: TGTGCCAGCAGCCCCCTTCTAGCGGGGGGGGTTGAGCAGTTCTTC
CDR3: CASSPLLAGGVEQFF

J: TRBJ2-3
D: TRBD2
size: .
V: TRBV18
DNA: TGTGCCAGCTCACCACAGCGGGAGGGCGGAGGAGATACGCAGTATTTT
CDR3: CASSPQREGGGDTQYF

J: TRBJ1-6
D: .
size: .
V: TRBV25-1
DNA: TGTGCCAGCAGTGCGACAGGTTTTAATTCACCCCTCCACTTT
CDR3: CASSATGFNSPLHF

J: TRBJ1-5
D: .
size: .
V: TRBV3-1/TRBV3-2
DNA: TGTGCCAGCAGCCAAGGCCGGACAAGTAATCAGCCCCAGCATTTT
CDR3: CASSQGRTSNQPQHF

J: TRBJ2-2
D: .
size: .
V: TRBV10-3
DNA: TGTGCCATCAACCCCGAGAGGGGGTCGAACACCGGGGAGCTGTTTTTT
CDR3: CAINPERGSNTGELFF

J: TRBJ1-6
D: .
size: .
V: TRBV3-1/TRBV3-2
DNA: TGTGCCAGCAGCCAAGATTTCGGTAATTCACCCCTCCACTTT
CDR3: CASSQDFGNSPLHF

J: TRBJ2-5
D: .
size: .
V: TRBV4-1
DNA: TGCGCCAGCAGCCAAGATCATACAGTGGAGACCCAGTACTTC
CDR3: CASSQDHTVETQYF

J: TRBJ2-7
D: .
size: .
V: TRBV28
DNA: TGTGCCAGTTACCCTCCCAACCTCGGGACAAAGACCTACGAGCAGTACTTC
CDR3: CASYPPNLGTKTYEQYF

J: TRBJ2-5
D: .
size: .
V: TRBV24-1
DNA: TGTGCCACCAGTAAGAGGGGGGGTCGCCAAGAGACCCAGTACTTC
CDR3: CATSKRGGRQETQYF

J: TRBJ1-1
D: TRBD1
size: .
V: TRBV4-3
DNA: TGCGCCAGCAGCCAGGACAGGACAGGGGCCAACACTGAAGCTTTCTTT
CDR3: CASSQDRTGANTEAFF

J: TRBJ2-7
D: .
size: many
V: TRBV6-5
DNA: TGTGCCAGCAGACGTTTACCGGGGGAGCAGTACTTC
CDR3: CASRRLPGEQYF

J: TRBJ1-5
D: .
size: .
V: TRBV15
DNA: TGTGCCACCAGCAGAACTCGGGGTGCGAATCAGCCCCAGCATTTT
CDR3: CATSRTRGANQPQHF

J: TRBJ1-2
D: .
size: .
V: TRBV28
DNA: TGTGCCAGCAGTTTTCCTTGGGACGGGGGGAACTATGGCTACACCTTC
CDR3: CASSFPWDGGNYGYTF

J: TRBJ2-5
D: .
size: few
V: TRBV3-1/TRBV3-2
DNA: TGTGCCAGCAGCCAGTTAAGGGGGGAGACCCAGTACTTC
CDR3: CASSQLRGETQYF

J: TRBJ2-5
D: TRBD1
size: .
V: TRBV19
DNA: TGTGCCAGTAGTCTACAGGGGGCAGGAGAGACCCAGTACTTC
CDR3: CASSLQGAGETQYF